Described below is a single T cell receptor (beta chain) sequence and its context. Using immunoSEQ multiplex PCR, the repertoire was profiled, and TCRdb retains in-frame clones only, with some absent. The table includes 45,000 to 60,000 clones, around nine tenths detected once. Per the germline V gene, CDR1 is MGHRA and CDR2 is YSYEKL. This CDR3 has 10 residues. V was shortened by 8 bases and J by 6 bases, with 8 bases between the two germline ends. This sample is drawn from a study of technical replicates of blood from several donors. The chain couples TRBV4-1 to TRBJ2-7; TRBD1 is a possible D gene (7 bases). What was sequenced was PBMCs. The origin of this receptor is a human donor in good health. Some clones in this sample may be carry-over from other donors' samples. CDR3: CASQGGEQYF. In DNA, the CDR3 is TGCGCCAGCCAGGGGGGCGAGCAGTACTTC.